This T cell receptor (beta chain) was documented in a study of blood T cells in healthy people across ages. Study in general: Template switching caught about one barcoded beta molecule for each two T cells.

Every sample had a minimum of 6.5 million PBMCs isolated. RNA extraction gave at least 6 micrograms of total RNA per sample. Study results and caveats: Both higher diversity and more naive CD4+ cells marked long-lived donors when set against aged donors.

It was with a sample-barcoded 5' primer and a J-beta primer mix that a second PCR of roughly 6 to 12 cycles was run. TCRdb independently ran MiXCR on the 5' RACE reads; one entry per CDR3 protein. The table records 1.5 million to 1.9 million distinct CDR3 sequences, about 42% of them present only once. Germline V gene lookup returns CDR1 SGHRS and CDR2 YFSETQ. V was cut by 3 bases and J by 2 bases, with 5 bases left in between. The length of the CDR3 is 12 residues. This clonotype was observed a single time. No antigen is known for it. Since a much larger clone is just one base distant, this may be a read error.

The chain uses TRBV5-1 and TRBJ2-5, with D maybe TRBD2 (5 bases). This receptor was obtained from a young woman in good health. The sequenced sample consisted of blood. The DNA of the CDR3 is TGCGCCAGCAGCTGGGAGCAAGAGACCCAGTACTTC. Translation gives CASSWEQETQYF.